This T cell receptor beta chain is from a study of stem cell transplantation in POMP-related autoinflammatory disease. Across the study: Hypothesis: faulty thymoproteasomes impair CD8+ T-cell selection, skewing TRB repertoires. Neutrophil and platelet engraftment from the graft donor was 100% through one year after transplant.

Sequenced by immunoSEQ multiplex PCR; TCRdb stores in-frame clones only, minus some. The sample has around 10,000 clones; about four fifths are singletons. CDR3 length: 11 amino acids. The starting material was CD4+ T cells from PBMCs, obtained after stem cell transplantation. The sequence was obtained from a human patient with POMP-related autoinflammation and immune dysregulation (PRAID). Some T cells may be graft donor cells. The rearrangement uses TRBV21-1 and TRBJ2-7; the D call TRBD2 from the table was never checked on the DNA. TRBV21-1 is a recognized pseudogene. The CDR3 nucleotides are TGTGCCAGCAGCAAAACGGGCGAGCAGTACTTC. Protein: CASSKTGEQYF.